The following is a T cell receptor beta chain sequence with its context. The antigen it binds to is not known. Within one base of it there is no much larger clone, and no base qualities were kept. Trimming takes 5 bases from V and 0 bases from J, and the germline ends sit 16 bases apart. According to the germline V gene, CDR1 reads SGHRS and CDR2 reads YFSETQ. Taken from cysteine to phenylalanine, the CDR3 has 16 residues. The CDR3 DNA has 48 bases and is translated from base 1. For TCR beta library preparation, 2 to 2.5 micrograms of genomic DNA were isolated from cryopreserved PBMCs. Longitudinal blood samples from CLL patients receiving ibrutinib monotherapy were subjected to high-throughput TCR beta sequencing. The patients took part in an open-label, single-center phase 2 trial of ibrutinib monotherapy. These data belong to a study of cytotoxic CD8 clonotypes in ibrutinib-treated CLL (dated by TCRdb to the early 2020s). General notes on the study: The cohort was composed of under 12 relapsed/refractory and around 14 treatment-naive patients; IGHV unmutated status was identified in about 17 patients. Of the approximately 86 participants in the trial, about two dozen had longitudinal samples available. An average of around 260,000 productive templates and tens of thousands of productive rearrangements was obtained per sample. Cryopreserved peripheral blood mononuclear cells were obtained prior to treatment, at the time of response, and at either disease progression or sustained remission. Responses were partial in roughly 24 patients and complete in 2; after median 68 months follow-up, around 14 stayed in remission and roughly twelve progressed. Samples at response were collected after a median of about 13 months of treatment, with a range of about 6 to 40 months. On the study overall, not on this receptor specifically: Clonality increased at ibrutinib response, stayed stable in sustained remission, and fell back toward baseline at progression. Public clonotypes were rare and either contracted or stayed stable during treatment, and the rise in clonality at ibrutinib response reflected the expansion of private clonotypes. Baseline clonality was found to be higher than that of age-matched healthy donors and was strongly correlated with circulating CD8+ T-cell counts. Sampling times were not matched between patients in sustained remission and patients whose disease was progressing, and lymph node repertoires were not examined.

A MiSeq instrument was used for deep resolution sequencing, which targeted depths ranging from 1 in 1 million up to 1 in 200,000 T cells, with coverage averaging 10x for each clonotype. The immunoSEQ hsTCRB Kit was used to generate the TCR beta libraries. In the source study's methods: The data were analyzed with ImmunoSEQ Analyzer and ImmunoSEQ Data Assistant, and V, D and J gene assignments followed IMGT definitions. Clonality, with values ranging from 0 to 1, was calculated as one minus the normalized Shannon entropy of productive rearrangement frequencies. Public clonotype analysis was restricted to overrepresented clonotypes comprising at least 0.05% of each patient's repertoire. Approximately 12 repertoires from age-matched healthy donors, obtained from immuneACCESS, served as clonality controls. Here the immuneACCESS table is served through TCRdb, limited to in-frame sequences with V and J called. Missing clones are a known gap in these copies; in checked studies unresolved V genes cover under half, and the rest lacks a known reason. That table is the source of V, J and clone size, and D and trimming were worked out from the DNA. Present in this sample are about 9,400 clones, roughly 57% of which were seen just once. In total, the top ten clones hold 18% of the sample.

Here the chain combines TRBV5-1 and TRBJ2-3, and perhaps TRBD2 as D gene, on 7 matching bases. This clonotype originated in a human donor with chronic lymphocytic leukemia. This specimen consisted of PBMCs, obtained before ibrutinib treatment. The CDR3 in this case is CASSWGGSPSTDTQYF. The nucleotide sequence reads as follows: TGCGCCAGCAGTTGGGGGGGCAGCCCTAGCACAGATACGCAGTATTTT.